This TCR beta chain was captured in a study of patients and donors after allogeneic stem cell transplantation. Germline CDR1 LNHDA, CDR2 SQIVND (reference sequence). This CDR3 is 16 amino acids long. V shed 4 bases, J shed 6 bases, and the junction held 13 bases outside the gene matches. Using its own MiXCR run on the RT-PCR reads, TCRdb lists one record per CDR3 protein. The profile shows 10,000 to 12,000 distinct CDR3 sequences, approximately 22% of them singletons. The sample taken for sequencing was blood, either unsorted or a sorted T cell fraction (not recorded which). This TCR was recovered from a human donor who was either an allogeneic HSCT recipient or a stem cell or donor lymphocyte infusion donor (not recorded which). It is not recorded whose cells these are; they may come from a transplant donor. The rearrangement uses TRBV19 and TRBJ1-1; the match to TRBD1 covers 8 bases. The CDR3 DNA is TGTGCCAGTAGTAAGTCGACAGGGGCTTATGTTCCTGAAGCTTTCTTT. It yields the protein CASSKSTGAYVPEAFF.